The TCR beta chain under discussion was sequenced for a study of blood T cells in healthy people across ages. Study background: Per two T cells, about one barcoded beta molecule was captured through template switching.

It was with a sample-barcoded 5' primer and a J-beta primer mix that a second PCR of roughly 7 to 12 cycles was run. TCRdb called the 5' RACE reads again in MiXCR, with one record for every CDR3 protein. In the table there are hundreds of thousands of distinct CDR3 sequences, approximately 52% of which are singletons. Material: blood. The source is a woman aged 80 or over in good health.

The CDR3 spells CASSVDPSGSIRNEQFF. CDR3 sequence (DNA): TGTGCCAGCAGCGTAGACCCTAGCGGGAGTATACGGAATGAGCAGTTCTTC. V and J are TRBV9 and TRBJ2-1, with 10 bases fitting TRBD2. This CDR3 is built from 17 residues. CDR1 and CDR2 from the germline V gene are SGDLS and YYNGEE. J lost 7 bases, V lost 0 bases, and 10 bases had no gene match.